There are a few counts of the clone carrying this T cell receptor beta chain. Antigen: not known. The source of the sample is a study of beta chain features in type 1 diabetes. Study outcomes and limitations: Among patients with Type 1 diabetes, TCRB CDR3s were moderately but significantly shorter in every one of the four CD4+ subsets. Reads derived from cDNA could over-represent cells showing high TCR expression.

The CDR3 covers 15 residues. V was pared by 7 bases and J by 0 bases, with 5 bases of the junction left unmatched. CDR1 and CDR2 from the germline V gene are SGHTA and FQGNSA. Since all of the isolated RNA was reverse transcribed, expressed TCRB transcripts were what got sequenced. Generated by immunoSEQ multiplex PCR, the TCRdb table keeps only in-frame clones and is missing some. This table holds hundreds of thousands of clones, about 14% found once. The genes are TRBV7-2 and TRBJ2-2; 7 positions match TRBD1. Sequencing was performed on naive CD4+ T cells from blood. The TCR comes from a man aged 18 to 29 with type 1 diabetes. The CDR3, as DNA: TGTGCCAGCATCGCCGGGACAGCGAACACCGGGGAGCTGTTTTTT. It specifies CASIAGTANTGELFF.